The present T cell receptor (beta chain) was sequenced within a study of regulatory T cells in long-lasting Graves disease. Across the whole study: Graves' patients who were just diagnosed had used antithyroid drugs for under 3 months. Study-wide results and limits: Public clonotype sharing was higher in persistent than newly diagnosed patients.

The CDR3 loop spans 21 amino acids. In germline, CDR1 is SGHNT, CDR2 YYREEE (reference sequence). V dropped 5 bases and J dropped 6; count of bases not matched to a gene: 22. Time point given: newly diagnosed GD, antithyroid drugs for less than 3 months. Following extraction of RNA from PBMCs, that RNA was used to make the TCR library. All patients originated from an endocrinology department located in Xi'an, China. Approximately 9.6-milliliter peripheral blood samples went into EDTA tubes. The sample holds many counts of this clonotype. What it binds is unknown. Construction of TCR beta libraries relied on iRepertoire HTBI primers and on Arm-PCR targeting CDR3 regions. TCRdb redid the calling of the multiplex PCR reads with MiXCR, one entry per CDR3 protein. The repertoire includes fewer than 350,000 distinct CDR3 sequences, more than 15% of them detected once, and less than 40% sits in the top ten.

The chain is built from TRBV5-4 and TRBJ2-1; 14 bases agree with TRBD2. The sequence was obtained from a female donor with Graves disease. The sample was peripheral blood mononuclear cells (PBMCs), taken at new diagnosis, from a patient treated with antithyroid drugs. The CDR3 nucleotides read TGTGCCAGCAGTCATCCGGGACAGCCCTTTCCCGGGACTAGCGGGGGCAATGAGCAGTTCTTC. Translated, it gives CASSHPGQPFPGTSGGNEQFF.